The rows below give T cell receptor beta chains drawn from one sample of a study of T cells in Graves' hyperthyroidism and ophthalmopathy. Each CDR3 protein gets one entry after TCRdb re-called the multiplex PCR reads with MiXCR. This table holds 350,000 to 450,000 distinct CDR3 sequences, approximately 13% found once. Sequencing was carried out using blood. The receptors originated from a woman aged 60 to 75 with Graves' hyperthyroidism. Each CDR3 is given with its conserved first and last residue. D genes are given only for firm matches. The size field reads how often the clone was seen (once, few, many) or a class if it is expanded.

J gene | D gene | clone size | V gene | CDR3 protein | CDR3 DNA
TRBJ2-1 | . | many | TRBV11-3 | CASSWGSVGEQFF | TGTGCCAGCAGCTGGGGTTCCGTTGGTGAGCAGTTCTTC
TRBJ2-1 | TRBD2 | many | TRBV20-1 | CSARGLADNEQFF | TGCAGTGCTAGAGGGCTAGCGGACAATGAGCAGTTCTTC
TRBJ2-7 | . | many | TRBV20-1 | CSARVNEQSYEQYF | TGCAGTGCTAGAGTGAATGAACAGTCCTACGAGCAGTACTTC
TRBJ2-3 | TRBD2 | once | TRBV6-1 | CASSARTSGRSDTQYF | TGTGCCAGCAGTGCGAGGACTAGCGGGAGATCAGATACGCAGTATTTT
TRBJ2-3 | . | few | TRBV4-1 | CASSQEGYSGAASSRDTQYF | TGCGCCAGCAGCCAAGAGGGATATTCTGGTGCGGCCAGTAGTAGGGATACGCAGTATTTT
TRBJ2-7 | . | many | TRBV28 | CASSYFQGTREQYF | TGTGCCAGCAGTTATTTCCAGGGGACGAGAGAGCAGTACTTC
TRBJ2-7 | TRBD2 | many | TRBV28 | CASSPASGGSPEQYF | TGTGCCAGCAGCCCGGCGAGCGGGGGGTCGCCCGAGCAGTACTTC
TRBJ2-7 | TRBD2 | many | TRBV11-3 | CASSFGLAGERSYEQYF | TGTGCCAGCAGCTTCGGACTAGCGGGAGAAAGGTCCTACGAGCAGTACTTC
TRBJ2-7 | . | many | TRBV3-1 | CASNQHGQFYEQYF | TGTGCCAGCAACCAACACGGACAGTTCTACGAGCAGTACTTC
TRBJ1-2 | TRBD1 | many | TRBV12-3/TRBV12-4 | CASKLRTGGRSGYTF | TGTGCCAGCAAATTGAGGACAGGGGGGAGAAGTGGCTACACCTTC
TRBJ2-7 | . | many | TRBV12-3/TRBV12-4 | CASSSLDSYEQYF | TGTGCCAGCAGCTCCCTGGACAGCTACGAGCAGTACTTC
TRBJ2-5 | . | many | TRBV12-3/TRBV12-4 | CASSLFGSGETQYF | TGTGCCAGCAGTTTATTCGGGAGTGGCGAGACCCAGTACTTC
TRBJ2-5 | TRBD2 | few | TRBV27 | CASSVAGVEETQYF | TGTGCCAGCAGTGTAGCGGGAGTCGAGGAGACCCAGTACTTC
TRBJ2-1 | . | many | TRBV11-2 | CASSLDPGAGNEQFF | TGTGCCAGCAGCTTAGATCCGGGAGCCGGCAATGAGCAGTTCTTC
TRBJ1-1 | . | many | TRBV29-1 | CSVVGDWGNLMNTEAFF | TGCAGCGTTGTCGGCGATTGGGGGAATCTCATGAACACTGAAGCTTTCTTT
TRBJ2-1 | . | many | TRBV2 | CASAAFSSYNEQFF | TGTGCCAGCGCAGCCTTTTCCTCCTACAATGAGCAGTTCTTC
TRBJ2-1 | TRBD2 | once | TRBV7-6 | CASSLAEGGLADLQLFF | TGTGCCAGCAGCTTAGCGGAGGGGGGACTAGCGGATCTCCAGCTGTTCTTC
TRBJ1-2 | TRBD1 | many | TRBV11-1 | CASSLAPGQEFGYTF | TGTGCCAGCAGCTTAGCGCCCGGACAGGAGTTTGGCTACACCTTC
TRBJ2-5 | . | many | TRBV20-1 | CSATRGLQETQYF | TGCAGTGCTACTAGGGGACTCCAAGAGACCCAGTACTTC
TRBJ1-5 | . | few | TRBV27 | CASSSSVALNQPQHF | TGTGCCAGCAGTTCCTCGGTAGCCCTCAATCAGCCCCAGCATTTT
TRBJ1-2 | TRBD1 | many | TRBV20-1 | CSAVEGVRGTTGYTF | TGCAGTGCGGTAGAAGGTGTCAGGGGGACCACTGGCTACACCTTC
TRBJ2-1 | . | many | TRBV2 | CASRDYRPFF | TGTGCCAGCAGGGACTATCGCCCCTTCTTC